This T cell receptor beta chain was obtained from a study of blood T cell repertoires in COVID-19. About the research overall: The United States, Italy and Spain were the sources of the acute and convalescent COVID-19 samples. The analysed material was cDNA or gDNA that came from T cells, B-cell-depleted T cells, or PBMCs.

In the authors' workflow: Nucleated cell number was recorded as an estimate derived from reference gene primer amplification. Some clones are missing from TCRdb's copy, which holds only in-frame ones; the method was immunoSEQ multiplex PCR. V, J and clone size are taken as reported in that table, and D and trimming were inferred from the DNA itself. The table lists about 14,000 clones, roughly 89% of them singletons. The receptor was derived from a human donor with active COVID-19. The donor label of this sample is uncertain. Input material: peripheral blood.

CDR3 amino acids: CASALEEGSAKLFF. The CDR3, as DNA: TGCGCCAGCGCCCTTGAAGAGGGCTCTGCAAAACTGTTTTTT. This chain joins TRBV5-1 and TRBJ1-4; no definite D call. This CDR3 region has 14 residues. Trimming pared 7 bases from V and 10 bases from J, leaving 20 bases between. Germline CDR1 SGHRS, CDR2 YFSETQ.